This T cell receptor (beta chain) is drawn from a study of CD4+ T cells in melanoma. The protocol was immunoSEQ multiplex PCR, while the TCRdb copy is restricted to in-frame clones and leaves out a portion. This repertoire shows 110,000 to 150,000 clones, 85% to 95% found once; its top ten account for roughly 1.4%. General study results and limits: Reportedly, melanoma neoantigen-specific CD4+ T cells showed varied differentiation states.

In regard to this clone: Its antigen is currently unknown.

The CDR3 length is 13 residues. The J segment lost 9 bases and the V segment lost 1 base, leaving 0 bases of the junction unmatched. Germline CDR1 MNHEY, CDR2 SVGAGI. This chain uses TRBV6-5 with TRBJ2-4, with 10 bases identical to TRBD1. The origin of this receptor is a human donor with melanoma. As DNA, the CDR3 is TGTGCCAGCAGTTACTGGACAGGGGGCATTCAGTACTTC. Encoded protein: CASSYWTGGIQYF.